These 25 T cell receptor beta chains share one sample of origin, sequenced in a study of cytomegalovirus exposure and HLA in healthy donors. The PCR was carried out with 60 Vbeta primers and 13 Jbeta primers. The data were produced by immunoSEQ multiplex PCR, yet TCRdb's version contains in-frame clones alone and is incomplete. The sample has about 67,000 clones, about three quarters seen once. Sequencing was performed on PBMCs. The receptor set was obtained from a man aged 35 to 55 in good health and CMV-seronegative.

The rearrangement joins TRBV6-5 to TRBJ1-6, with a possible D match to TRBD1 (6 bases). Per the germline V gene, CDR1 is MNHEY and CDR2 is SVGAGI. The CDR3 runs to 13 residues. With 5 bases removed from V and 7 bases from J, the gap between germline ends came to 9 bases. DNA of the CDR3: TGTGCCAGCAGTCAAACAGGGAATTCACCCCTCCACTTT. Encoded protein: CASSQTGNSPLHF.

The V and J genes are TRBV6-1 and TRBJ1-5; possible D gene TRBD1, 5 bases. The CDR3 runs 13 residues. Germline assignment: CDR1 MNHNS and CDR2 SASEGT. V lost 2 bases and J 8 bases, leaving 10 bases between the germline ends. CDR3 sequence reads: CASSELGVKPQHF. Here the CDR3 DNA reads TGTGCCAGCAGTGAATTAGGGGTTAAGCCCCAGCATTTT.

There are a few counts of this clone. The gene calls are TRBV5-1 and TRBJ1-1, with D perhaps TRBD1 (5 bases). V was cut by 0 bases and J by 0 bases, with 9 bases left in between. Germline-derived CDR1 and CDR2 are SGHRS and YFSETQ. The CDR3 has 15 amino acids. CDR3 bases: TGCGCCAGCAGCTTGGAGGAGGGGTTGAACACTGAAGCTTTCTTT. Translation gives CASSLEEGLNTEAFF. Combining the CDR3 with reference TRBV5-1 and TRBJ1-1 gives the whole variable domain KAGVTQTPRYLIKTRGQQVTLSCSPISGHRSVSWYQQTPGQGLQFLFEYFSETQRNKGNFPGRFSGRQFSNSRSEMNVSTLELGDSALYLCASSLEEGLNTEAFFGQGTRLTVV.

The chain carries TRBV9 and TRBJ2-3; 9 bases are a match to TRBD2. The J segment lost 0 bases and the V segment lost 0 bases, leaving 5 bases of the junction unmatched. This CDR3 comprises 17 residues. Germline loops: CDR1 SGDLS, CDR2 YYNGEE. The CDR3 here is CASSVVASGASTDTQYF. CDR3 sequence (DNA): TGTGCCAGCAGCGTAGTGGCTAGCGGGGCTAGCACAGATACGCAGTATTTT.

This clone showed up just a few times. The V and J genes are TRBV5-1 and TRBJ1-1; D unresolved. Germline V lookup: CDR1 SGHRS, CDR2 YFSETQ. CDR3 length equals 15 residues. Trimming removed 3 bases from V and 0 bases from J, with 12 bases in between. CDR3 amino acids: CASSWRTGMNTEAFF. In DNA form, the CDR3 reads TGCGCCAGCAGCTGGAGGACGGGGATGAACACTGAAGCTTTCTTT. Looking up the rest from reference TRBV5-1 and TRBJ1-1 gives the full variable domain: KAGVTQTPRYLIKTRGQQVTLSCSPISGHRSVSWYQQTPGQGLQFLFEYFSETQRNKGNFPGRFSGRQFSNSRSEMNVSTLELGDSALYLCASSWRTGMNTEAFFGQGTRLTVV.

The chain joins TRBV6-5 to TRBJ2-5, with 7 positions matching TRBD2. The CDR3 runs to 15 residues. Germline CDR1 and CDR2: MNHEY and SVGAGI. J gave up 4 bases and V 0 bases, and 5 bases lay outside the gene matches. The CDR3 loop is CASSYSGTKVETQYF. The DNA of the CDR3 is TGTGCCAGCAGTTACTCAGGGACTAAGGTAGAGACCCAGTACTTC.

CDR3 in amino acids: CASSIRTSGTLYNEQFF. CDR3 DNA: TGTGCCAGCAGTATTAGGACTAGCGGGACCCTTTACAATGAGCAGTTCTTC. This chain links TRBV27 with TRBJ2-1; 12 bases agree with TRBD2. CDR1 and CDR2 from the germline V gene are MNHEY and SMNVEV (reference sequence). The CDR3 sequence is 17 residues long. The V segment lost 5 bases and the J segment 4 bases; nucleotides outside the gene matches: 9.

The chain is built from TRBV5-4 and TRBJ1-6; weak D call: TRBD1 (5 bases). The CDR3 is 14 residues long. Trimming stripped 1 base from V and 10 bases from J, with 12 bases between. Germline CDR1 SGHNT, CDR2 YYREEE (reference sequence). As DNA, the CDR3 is TGTGCCAGCAGCTTGCAGGGTATCTGGTCACCCCTCCACTTT. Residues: CASSLQGIWSPLHF.

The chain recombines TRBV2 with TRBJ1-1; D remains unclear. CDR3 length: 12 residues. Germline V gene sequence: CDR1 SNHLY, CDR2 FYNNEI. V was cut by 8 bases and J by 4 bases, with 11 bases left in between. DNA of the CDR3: TGTGCCAGCGGTAGAGAGGTCACTGAAGCTTTCTTT. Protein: CASGREVTEAFF.

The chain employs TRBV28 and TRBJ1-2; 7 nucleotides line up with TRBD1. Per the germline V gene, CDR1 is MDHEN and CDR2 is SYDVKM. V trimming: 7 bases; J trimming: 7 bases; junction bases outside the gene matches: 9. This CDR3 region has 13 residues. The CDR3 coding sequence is TGTGCCAGCACCGGGGGACAGATTCGTGGCTACACCTTC. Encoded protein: CASTGGQIRGYTF.

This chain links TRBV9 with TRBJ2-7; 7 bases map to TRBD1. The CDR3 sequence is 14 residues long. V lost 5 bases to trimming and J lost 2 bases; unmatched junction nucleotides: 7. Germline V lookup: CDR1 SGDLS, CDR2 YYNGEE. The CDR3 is CASSRGQEAYEQYF. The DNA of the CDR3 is TGTGCCAGCAGTAGAGGACAGGAAGCCTACGAGCAGTACTTC.

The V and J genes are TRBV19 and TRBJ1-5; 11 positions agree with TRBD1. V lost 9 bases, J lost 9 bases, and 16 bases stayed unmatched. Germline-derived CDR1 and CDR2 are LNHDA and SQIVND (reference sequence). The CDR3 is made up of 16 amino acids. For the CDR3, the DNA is TGTGCCAGCAAAGCAGTCGCCGGGACAGGGGGAGGGCCCCAGCATTTT. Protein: CASKAVAGTGGGPQHF.

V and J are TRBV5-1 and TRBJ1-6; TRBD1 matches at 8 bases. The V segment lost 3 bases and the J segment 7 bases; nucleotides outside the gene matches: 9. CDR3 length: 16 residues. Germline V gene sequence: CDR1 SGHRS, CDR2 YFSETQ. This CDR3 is CASSSSQGAQNSPLHF. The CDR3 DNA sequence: TGCGCCAGCAGCTCTTCTCAGGGGGCGCAGAATTCACCCCTCCACTTT.

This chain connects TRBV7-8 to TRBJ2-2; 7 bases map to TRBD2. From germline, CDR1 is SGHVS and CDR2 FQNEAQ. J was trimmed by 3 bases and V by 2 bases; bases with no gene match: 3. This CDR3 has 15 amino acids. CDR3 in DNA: TGTGCCAGCAGCTTACTGGGAGGGGACACCGGGGAGCTGTTTTTT. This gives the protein CASSLLGGDTGELFF. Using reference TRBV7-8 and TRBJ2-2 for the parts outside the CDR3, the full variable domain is GAGVSQSPRYKVAKRGQDVALRCDPISGHVSLFWYQQALGQGPEFLTYFQNEAQLDKSGLPSDRFFAERPEGSVSTLKIQRTQQEDSAVYLCASSLLGGDTGELFFGEGSRLTVL.

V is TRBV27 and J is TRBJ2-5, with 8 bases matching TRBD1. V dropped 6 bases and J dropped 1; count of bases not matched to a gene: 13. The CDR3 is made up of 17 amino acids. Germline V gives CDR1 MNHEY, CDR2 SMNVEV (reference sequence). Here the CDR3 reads CASSLRQGTSPQETQYF. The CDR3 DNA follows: TGTGCCAGCAGCCTCAGACAGGGGACATCCCCCCAAGAGACCCAGTACTTC.

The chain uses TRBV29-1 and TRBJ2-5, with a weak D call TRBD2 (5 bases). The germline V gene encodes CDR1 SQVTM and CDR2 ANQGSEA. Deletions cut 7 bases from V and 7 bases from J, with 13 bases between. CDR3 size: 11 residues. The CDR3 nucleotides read TGCAGCGGCAGGCTTGGAGGGACCCAGTACTTC. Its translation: CSGRLGGTQYF.

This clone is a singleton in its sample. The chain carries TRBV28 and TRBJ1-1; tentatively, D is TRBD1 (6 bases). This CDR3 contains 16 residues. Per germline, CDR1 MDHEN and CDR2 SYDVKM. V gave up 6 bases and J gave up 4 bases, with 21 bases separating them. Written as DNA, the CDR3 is TGTGCCAGCAGGCGAACACAGGGCCGCGGTAGCACTGAAGCTTTCTTT. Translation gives CASRRTQGRGSTEAFF.

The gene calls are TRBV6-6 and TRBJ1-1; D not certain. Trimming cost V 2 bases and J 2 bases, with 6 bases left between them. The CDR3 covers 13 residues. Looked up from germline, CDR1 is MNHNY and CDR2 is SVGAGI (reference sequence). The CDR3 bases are TGTGCCAGCAGTTACGGAGGTAACACTGAAGCTTTCTTT. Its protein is CASSYGGNTEAFF.

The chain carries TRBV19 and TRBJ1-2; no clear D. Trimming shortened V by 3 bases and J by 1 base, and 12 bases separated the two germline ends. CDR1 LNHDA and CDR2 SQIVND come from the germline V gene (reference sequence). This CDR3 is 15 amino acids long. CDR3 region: CASSIKGLFNYGYTF. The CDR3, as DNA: TGTGCCAGTAGTATTAAAGGACTCTTTAACTATGGCTACACCTTC. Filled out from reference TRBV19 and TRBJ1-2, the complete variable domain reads DGGITQSPKYLFRKEGQNVTLSCEQNLNHDAMYWYRQDPGQGLRLIYYSQIVNDFQKGDIAEGYSVSREKKESFPLTVTSAQKNPTAFYLCASSIKGLFNYGYTFGSGTRLTVV.

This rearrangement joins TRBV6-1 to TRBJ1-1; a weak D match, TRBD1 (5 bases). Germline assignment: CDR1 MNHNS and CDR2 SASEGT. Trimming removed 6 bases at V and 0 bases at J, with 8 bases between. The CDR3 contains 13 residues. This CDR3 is CASRRTMNTEAFF. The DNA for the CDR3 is TGTGCCAGCAGAAGGACAATGAACACTGAAGCTTTCTTT.

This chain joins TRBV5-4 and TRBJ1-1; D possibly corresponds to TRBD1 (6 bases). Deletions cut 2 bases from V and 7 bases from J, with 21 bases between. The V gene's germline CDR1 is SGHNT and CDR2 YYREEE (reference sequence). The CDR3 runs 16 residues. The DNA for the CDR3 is TGTGCCAGCAGCTTTGGACGGCACGGGGACACTGATGAAGCTTTCTTT. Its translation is CASSFGRHGDTDEAFF.

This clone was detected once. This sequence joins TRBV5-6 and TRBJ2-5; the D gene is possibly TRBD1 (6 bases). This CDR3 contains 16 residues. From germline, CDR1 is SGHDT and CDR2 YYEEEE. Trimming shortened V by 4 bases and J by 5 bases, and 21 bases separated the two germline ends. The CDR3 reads CASSALGPGEWETQYF. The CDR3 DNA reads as TGTGCCAGCAGCGCCCTGGGGCCAGGGGAGTGGGAGACCCAGTACTTC.

The CDR3 region is CASSSLTGSIISPLHF. CDR3 nucleotides: TGTGCCAGTAGTAGCTTGACAGGGTCTATAATTTCACCCCTCCACTTT. The V call is TRBV19, the J call TRBJ1-6, with TRBD1 matching 7 bases. CDR1 and CDR2 (germline): LNHDA, SQIVND (reference sequence). The CDR3 totals 16 residues. The ends lost 4 bases at V and 9 bases at J; junction bases unmatched: 12.

The CDR3 DNA reads TGTGCCAGCAGGGACAGGGCGAATCAGCCCCAGCATTTT. This gives the protein CASRDRANQPQHF. V is TRBV6-6 and J is TRBJ1-5; 8 bases line up with TRBD1. Germline V gene data show CDR1 as MNHNY and CDR2 as SVGAGI (reference sequence). J lost 4 bases, V lost 6 bases, and 2 bases had no gene match. The CDR3 contains 13 residues.

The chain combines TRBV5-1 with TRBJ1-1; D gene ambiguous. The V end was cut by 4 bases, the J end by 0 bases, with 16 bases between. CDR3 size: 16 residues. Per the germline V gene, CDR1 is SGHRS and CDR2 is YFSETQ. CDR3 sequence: CASSPGIESMNTEAFF. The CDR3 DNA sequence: TGCGCCAGCAGCCCCGGGATAGAATCCATGAACACTGAAGCTTTCTTT.